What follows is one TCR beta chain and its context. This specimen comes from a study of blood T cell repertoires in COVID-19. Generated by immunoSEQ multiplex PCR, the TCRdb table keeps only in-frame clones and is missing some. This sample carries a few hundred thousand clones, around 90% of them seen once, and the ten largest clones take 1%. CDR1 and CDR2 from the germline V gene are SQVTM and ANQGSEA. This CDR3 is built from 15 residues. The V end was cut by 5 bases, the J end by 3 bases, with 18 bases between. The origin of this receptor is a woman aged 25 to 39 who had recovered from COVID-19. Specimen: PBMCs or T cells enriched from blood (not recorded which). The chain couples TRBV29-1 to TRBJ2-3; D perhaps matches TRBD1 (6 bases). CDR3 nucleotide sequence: TGCAGCGTTTCACTCAGGGGCGTTAGGACAGATACGCAGTATTTT. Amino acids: CSVSLRGVRTDTQYF.